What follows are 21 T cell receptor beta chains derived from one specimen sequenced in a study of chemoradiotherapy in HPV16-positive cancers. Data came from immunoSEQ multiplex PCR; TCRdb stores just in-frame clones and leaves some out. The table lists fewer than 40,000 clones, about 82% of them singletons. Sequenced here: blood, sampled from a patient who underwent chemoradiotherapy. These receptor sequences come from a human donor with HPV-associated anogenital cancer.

In DNA form, the CDR3 reads TGTGCCAGCACCTCGGCAGGGTCCGGGGCAGATACGCAGTATTTT. This sequence encodes CASTSAGSGADTQYF. This chain links TRBV7-9 with TRBJ2-3; D may correspond to TRBD1 or TRBD2 (5 bases each). The ends were cut back, 7 bases at V and 4 bases at J, with 18 bases in the middle. Germline CDR1 reads SEHNR; CDR2 reads FQNEAQ (reference sequence). The CDR3 totals 15 residues.

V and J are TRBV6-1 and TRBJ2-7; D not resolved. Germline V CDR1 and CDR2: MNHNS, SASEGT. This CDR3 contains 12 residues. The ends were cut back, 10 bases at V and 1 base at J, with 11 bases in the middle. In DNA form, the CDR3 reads TGTGCCACCCCGGGCAGGTCCTACGAGCAGTACTTC. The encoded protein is CATPGRSYEQYF.

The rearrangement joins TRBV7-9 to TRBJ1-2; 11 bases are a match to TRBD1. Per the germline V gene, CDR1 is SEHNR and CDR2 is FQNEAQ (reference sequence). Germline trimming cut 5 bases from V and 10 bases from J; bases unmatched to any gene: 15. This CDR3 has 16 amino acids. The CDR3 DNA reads TGTGCCAGCAGCGCCCTTCCAGGAACGGGACAGGGGGTCTACACCTTC. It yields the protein CASSALPGTGQGVYTF.

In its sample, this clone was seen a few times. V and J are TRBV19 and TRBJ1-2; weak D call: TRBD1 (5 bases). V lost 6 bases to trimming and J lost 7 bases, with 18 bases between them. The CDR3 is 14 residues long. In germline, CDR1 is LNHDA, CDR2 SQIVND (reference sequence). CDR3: CASRWDPHSGGYTF. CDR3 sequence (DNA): TGTGCCAGTAGATGGGACCCCCACTCGGGTGGCTACACCTTC.

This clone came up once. The CDR3 spells CASSWTGIGPNTIYF. The CDR3 bases are TGTGCCAGCAGCTGGACAGGGATCGGACCGAACACCATATATTTT. The rearrangement links TRBV5-6 to TRBJ1-3; 8 positions agree with TRBD1. The CDR3 contains 15 residues. V trimming: 3 bases; J trimming: 7 bases; junction bases outside the gene matches: 9. CDR1 is SGHDT and CDR2 is YYEEEE in the germline V gene.

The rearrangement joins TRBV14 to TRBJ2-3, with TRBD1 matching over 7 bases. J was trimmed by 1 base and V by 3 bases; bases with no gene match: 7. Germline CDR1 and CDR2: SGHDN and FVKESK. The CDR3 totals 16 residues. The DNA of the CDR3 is TGTGCCAGCAGCCACCAGACAGGGAAGGGCACAGATACGCAGTATTTT. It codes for CASSHQTGKGTDTQYF. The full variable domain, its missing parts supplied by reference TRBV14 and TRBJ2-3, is EAGVTQFPSHSVIEKGQTVTLRCDPISGHDNLYWYRRVMGKEIKFLLHFVKESKQDESGMPNNRFLAERTGGTYSTLKVQPAELEDSGVYFCASSHQTGKGTDTQYFGPGTRLTVL.

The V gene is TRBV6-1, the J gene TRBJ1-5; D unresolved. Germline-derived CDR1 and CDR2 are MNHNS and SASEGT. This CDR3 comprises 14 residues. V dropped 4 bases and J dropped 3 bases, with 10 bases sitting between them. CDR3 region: CASSGGTFNQPQHF. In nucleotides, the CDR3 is TGTGCCAGCAGTGGCGGAACTTTCAATCAGCCCCAGCATTTT.

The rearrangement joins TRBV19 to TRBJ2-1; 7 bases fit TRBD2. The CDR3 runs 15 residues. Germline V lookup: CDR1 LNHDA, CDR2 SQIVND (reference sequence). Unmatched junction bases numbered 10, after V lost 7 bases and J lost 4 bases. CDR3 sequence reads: CASTTGGLPYNEQFF. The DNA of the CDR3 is TGTGCCAGTACCACCGGGGGACTACCGTACAATGAGCAGTTCTTC.

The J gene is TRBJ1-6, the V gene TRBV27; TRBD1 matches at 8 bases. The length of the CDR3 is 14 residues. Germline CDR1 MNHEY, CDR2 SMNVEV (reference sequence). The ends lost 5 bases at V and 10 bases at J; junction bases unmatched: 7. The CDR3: CASSPGQALSPLHF. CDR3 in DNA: TGTGCCAGCAGTCCGGGACAGGCCCTATCACCCCTCCACTTT.

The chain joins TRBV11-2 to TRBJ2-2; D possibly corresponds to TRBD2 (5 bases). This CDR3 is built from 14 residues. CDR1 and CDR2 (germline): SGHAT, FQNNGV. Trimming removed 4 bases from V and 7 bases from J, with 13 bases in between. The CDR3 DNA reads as TGTGCCAGCAGCTCCGGGGTCCTAAGCGGGGAGCTGTTTTTT. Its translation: CASSSGVLSGELFF.

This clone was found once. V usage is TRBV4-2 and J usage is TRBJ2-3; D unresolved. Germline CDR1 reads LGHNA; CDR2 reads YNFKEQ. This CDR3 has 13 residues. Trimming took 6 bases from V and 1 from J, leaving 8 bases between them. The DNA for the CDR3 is TGTGCCAGCAGTGAACCGGGCACAGATACGCAGTATTTT. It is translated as CASSEPGTDTQYF.

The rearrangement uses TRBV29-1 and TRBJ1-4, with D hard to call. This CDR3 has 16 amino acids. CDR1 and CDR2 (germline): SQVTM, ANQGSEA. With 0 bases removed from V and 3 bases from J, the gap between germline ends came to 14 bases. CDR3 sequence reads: CSVEDKGGKANEKLFF. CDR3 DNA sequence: TGCAGCGTTGAAGATAAGGGAGGGAAGGCTAATGAAAAACTGTTTTTT.

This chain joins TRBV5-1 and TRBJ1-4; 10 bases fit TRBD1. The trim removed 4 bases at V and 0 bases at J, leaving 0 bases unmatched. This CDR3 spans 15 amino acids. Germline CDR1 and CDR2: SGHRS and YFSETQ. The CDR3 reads CASSGTGATNEKLFF. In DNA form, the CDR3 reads TGCGCCAGCAGCGGGACAGGGGCAACTAATGAAAAACTGTTTTTT.

CDR3 in amino acids: CASSLRQGAAYEQYF. The CDR3 nucleotides read TGTGCCAGCAGCTTGAGACAGGGGGCCGCCTACGAGCAGTACTTC. The chain is built from TRBV5-6 and TRBJ2-7; 10 nucleotides match TRBD1. Germline-derived CDR1 and CDR2 are SGHDT and YYEEEE. V shed 1 base, J shed 2 bases, and the junction held 3 bases outside the gene matches. The CDR3 length is 15 residues.

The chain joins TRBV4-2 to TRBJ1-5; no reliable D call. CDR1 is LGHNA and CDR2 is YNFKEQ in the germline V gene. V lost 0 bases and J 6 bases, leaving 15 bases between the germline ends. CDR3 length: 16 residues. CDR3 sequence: CASSQEGGVGAQPQHF. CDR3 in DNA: TGTGCCAGCAGCCAAGAGGGCGGGGTTGGAGCTCAGCCCCAGCATTTT.

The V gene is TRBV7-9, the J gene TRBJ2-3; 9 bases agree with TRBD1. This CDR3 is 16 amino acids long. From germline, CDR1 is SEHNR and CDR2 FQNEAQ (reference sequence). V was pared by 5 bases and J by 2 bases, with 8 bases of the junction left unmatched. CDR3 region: CASSAMGQGTTDTQYF. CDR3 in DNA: TGTGCCAGCAGCGCGATGGGACAGGGTACCACAGATACGCAGTATTTT. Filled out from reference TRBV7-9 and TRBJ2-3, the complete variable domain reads DTGVSQNPRHKITKRGQNVTFRCDPISEHNRLYWYRQTLGQGPEFLTYFQNEAQLEKSRLLSDRFSAERPKGSFSTLEIQRTEQGDSAMYLCASSAMGQGTTDTQYFGPGTRLTVL.

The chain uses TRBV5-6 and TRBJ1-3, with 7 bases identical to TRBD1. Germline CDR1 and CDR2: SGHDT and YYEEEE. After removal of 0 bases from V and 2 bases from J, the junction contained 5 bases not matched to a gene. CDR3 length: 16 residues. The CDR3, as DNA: TGTGCCAGCAGCTTGGGGGGACAGAGTGCTGGAAACACCATATATTTT. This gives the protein CASSLGGQSAGNTIYF.

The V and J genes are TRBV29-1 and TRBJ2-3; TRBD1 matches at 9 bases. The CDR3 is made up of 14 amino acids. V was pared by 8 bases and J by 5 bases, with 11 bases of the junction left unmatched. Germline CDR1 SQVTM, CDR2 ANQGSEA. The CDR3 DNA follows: TGCAGCACAACAGGGGGCGCAGGGTTAGATACGCAGTATTTT. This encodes CSTTGGAGLDTQYF.

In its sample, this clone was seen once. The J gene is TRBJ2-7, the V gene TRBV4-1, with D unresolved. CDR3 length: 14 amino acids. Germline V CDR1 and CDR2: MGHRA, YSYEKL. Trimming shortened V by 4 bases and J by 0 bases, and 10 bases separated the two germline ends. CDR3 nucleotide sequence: TGCGCCAGCAGCCCAGTTGACCTCTCCTACGAGCAGTACTTC. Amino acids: CASSPVDLSYEQYF.

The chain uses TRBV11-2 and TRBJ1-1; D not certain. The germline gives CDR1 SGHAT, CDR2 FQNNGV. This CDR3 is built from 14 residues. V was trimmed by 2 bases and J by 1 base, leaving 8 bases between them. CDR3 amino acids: CASSLSGGNTEAFF. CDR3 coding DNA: TGTGCCAGCAGCTTATCAGGAGGGAACACTGAAGCTTTCTTT.

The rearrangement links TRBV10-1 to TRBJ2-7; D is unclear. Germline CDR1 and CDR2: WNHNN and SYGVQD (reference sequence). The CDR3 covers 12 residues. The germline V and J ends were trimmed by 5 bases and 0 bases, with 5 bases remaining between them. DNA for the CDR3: TGCGCCAGCAGTCTGAGCTCCTACGAGCAGTACTTC. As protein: CASSLSSYEQYF.